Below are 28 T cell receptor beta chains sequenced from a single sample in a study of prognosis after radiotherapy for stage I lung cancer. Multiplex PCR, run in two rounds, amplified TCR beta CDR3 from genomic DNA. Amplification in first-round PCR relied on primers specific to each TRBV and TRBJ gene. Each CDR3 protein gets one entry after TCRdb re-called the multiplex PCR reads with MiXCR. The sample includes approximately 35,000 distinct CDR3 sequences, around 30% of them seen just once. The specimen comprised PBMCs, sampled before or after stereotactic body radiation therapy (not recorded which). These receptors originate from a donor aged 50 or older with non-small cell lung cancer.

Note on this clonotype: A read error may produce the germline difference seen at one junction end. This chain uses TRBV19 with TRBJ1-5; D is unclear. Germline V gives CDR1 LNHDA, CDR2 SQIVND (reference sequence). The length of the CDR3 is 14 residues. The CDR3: CASTVGMRNHPQHF. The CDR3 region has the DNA TGTGCCAGCACAGTGGGCATGAGGAATCATCCCCAGCATTTT.

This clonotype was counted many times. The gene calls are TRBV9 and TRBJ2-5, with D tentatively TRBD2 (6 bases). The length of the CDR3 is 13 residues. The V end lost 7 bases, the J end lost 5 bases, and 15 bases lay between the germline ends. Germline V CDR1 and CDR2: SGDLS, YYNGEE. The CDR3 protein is CASSGGARETQYF. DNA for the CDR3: TGTGCCAGCTCTGGAGGGGCGAGGGAGACCCAGTACTTC. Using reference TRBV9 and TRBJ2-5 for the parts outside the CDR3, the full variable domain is DSGVTQTPKHLITATGQRVTLRCSPRSGDLSVYWYQQSLDQGLQFLIQYYNGEERAKGNILERFSAQQFPDLHSELNLSSLELGDSALYFCASSGGARETQYFGPGTRLLVL.

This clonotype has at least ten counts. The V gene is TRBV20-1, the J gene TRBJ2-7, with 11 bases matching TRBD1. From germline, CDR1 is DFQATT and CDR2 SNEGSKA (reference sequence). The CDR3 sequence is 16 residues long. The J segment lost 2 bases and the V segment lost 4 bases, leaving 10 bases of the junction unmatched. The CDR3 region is CSAMVSGQGGTYEQYF. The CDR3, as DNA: TGCAGTGCTATGGTGTCGGGACAGGGGGGGACCTACGAGCAGTACTTC.

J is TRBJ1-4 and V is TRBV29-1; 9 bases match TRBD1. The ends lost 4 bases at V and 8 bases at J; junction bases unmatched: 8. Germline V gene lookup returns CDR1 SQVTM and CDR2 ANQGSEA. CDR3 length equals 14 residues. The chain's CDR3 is CSVGEDRGGEKLFF. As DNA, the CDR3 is TGCAGCGTTGGGGAGGACAGGGGTGGGGAAAAACTGTTTTTT.

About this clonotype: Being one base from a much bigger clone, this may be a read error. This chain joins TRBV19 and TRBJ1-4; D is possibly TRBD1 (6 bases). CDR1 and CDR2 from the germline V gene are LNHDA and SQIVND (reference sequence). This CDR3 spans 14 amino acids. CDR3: CVSRRDIGNEKLFF. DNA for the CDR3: TGTGTCAGTAGGAGGGACATTGGTAATGAAAAACTGTTTTTT.

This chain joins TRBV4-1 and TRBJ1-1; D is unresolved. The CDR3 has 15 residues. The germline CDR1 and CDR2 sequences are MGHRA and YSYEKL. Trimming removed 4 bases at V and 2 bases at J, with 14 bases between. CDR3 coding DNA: TGCGCCAGCAGCCCCTACATGGGATACAACACTGAAGCTTTCTTT. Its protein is CASSPYMGYNTEAFF.

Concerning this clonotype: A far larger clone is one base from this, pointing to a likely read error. The CDR3 here is CASSLRVGGDQPQHF. The CDR3 DNA is TGTGCCAGCAGCCTCAGGGTAGGGGGCGATCAGCCCCAGCATTTT. This chain links TRBV6-4 with TRBJ1-5, with 7 bases matching TRBD1. V lost 6 bases and J lost 5; bases outside the gene matches: 10. Looked up from germline, CDR1 is MRHNA and CDR2 is SNTAGT. This CDR3 is 15 amino acids long.

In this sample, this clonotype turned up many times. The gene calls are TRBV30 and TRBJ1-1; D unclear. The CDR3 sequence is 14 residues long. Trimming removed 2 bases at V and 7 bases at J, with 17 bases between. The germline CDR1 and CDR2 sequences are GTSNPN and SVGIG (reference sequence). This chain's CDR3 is CAWSTPRRMDEAFF. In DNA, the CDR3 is TGTGCCTGGAGTACCCCCAGGAGAATGGATGAAGCTTTCTTT. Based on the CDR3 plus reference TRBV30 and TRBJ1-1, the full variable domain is SQTIHQWPATLVQPVGSPLSLECTVEGTSNPNLYWYRQAAGRGLQLLFYSVGIGQISSEVPQNLSASRPQDRQFILSSKKLLLSDSGFYLCAWSTPRRMDEAFFGQGTRLTVV.

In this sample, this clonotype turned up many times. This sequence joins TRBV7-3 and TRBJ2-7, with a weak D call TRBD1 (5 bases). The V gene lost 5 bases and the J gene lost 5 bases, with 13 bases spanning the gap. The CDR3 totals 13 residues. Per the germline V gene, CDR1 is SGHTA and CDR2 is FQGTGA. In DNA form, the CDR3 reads TGTGCCAGCAGCCTATACCCAGGGAACGAGCAGTACTTC. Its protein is CASSLYPGNEQYF.

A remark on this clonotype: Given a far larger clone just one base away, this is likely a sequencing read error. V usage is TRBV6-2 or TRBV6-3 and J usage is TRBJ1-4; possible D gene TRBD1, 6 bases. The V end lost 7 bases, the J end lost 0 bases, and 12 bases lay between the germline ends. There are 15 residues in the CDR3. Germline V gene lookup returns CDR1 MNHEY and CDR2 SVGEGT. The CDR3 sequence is CASMGDITTNEKLFF. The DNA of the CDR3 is TGTGCCAGCATGGGGGACATCACAACTAATGAAAAACTGTTTTTT.

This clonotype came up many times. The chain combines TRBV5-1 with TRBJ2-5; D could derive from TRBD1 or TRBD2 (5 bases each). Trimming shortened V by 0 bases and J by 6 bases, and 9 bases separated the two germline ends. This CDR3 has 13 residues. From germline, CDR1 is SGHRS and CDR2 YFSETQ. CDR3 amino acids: CASSLVEGKTQYF. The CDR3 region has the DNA TGCGCCAGCAGCTTGGTAGAGGGGAAGACCCAGTACTTC.

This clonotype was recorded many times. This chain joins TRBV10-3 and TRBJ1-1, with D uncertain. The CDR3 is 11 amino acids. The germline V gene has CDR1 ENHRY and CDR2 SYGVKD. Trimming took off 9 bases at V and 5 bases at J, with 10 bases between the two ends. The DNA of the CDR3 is TGTGCCATAAAGGCGGGGACTGAAGCTTTCTTT. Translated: CAIKAGTEAFF.

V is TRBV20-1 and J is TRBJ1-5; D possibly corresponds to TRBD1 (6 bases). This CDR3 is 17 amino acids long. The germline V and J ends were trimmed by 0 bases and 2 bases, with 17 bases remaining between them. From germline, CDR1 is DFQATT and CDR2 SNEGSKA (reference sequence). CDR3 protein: CSARDPRQVPGNQPQHF. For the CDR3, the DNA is TGCAGTGCTAGAGACCCCAGACAGGTCCCAGGCAATCAGCCCCAGCATTTT.

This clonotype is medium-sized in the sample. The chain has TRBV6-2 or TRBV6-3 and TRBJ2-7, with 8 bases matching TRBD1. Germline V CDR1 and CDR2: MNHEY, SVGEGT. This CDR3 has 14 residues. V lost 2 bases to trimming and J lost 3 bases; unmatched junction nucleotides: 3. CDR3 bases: TGTGCCAGCAGTTACCCAGGACAGGGCTACGAGCAGTACTTC. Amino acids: CASSYPGQGYEQYF.

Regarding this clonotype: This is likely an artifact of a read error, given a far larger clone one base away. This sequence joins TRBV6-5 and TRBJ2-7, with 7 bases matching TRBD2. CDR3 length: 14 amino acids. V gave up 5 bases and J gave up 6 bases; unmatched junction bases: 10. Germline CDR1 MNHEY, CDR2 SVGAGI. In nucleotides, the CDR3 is TGTGCCAGCAGTCCGTCGGGACTATTTTTCGAGCAGTACTTC. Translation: CASSPSGLFFEQYF.

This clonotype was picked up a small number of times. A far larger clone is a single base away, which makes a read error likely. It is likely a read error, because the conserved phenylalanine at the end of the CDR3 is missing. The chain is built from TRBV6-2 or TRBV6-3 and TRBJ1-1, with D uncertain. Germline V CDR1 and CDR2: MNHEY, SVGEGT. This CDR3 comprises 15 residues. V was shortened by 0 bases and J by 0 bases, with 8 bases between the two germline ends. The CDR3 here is CASSYSSNLNTEAFS. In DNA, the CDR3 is TGTGCCAGCAGTTACTCTAGTAACTTGAACACTGAAGCTTTCTCT.

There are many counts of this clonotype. The CDR3 loop reads CASSSGQGAETQYF. The CDR3 DNA reads TGTGCCAGCAGCTCGGGACAGGGGGCGGAGACCCAGTACTTC. The chain employs TRBV28 and TRBJ2-5, with TRBD1 matching over 12 bases. The CDR3 loop spans 14 amino acids. Germline loops: CDR1 MDHEN, CDR2 SYDVKM. V lost 6 bases, J lost 5 bases, and 4 bases stayed unmatched.

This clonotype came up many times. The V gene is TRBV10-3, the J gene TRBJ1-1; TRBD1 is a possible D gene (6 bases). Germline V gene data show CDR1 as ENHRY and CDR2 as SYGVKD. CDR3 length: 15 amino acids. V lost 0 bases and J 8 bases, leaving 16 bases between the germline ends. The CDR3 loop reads CAISESRGRGSEAFF. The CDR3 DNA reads TGTGCCATCAGTGAGTCGAGGGGCAGGGGATCCGAAGCTTTCTTT.

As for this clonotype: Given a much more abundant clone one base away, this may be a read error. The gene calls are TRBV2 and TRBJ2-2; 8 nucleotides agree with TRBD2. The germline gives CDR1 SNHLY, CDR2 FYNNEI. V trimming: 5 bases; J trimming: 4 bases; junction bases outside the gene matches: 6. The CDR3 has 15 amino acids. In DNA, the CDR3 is TGTGCCAGCAGTATAGCGGGATCCGCCACCGGGGAGCTGTTTTTT. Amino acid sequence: CASSIAGSATGELFF. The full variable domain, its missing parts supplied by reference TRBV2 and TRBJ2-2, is EPEVTQTPSHQVTQMGQEVILRCVPISNHLYFYWYRQILGQKVEFLVSFYNNEISEKSEIFDDQFSVERPDGSNFTLKIRSTKLEDSAMYFCASSIAGSATGELFFGEGSRLTVL.

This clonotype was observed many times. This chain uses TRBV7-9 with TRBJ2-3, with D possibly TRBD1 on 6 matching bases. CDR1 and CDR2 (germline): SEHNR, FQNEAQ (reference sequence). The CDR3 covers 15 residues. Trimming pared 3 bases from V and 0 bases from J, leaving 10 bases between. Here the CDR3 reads CASSLTGTSTDTQYF. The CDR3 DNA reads TGTGCCAGCAGCTTGACAGGTACTAGCACAGATACGCAGTATTTT.

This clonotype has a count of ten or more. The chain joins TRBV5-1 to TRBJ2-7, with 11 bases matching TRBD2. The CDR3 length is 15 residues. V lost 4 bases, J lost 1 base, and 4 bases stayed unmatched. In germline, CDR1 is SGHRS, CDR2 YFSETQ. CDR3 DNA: TGCGCCAGCAGCAACCTAGCGGGGGGTTCCTACGAGCAGTACTTC. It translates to CASSNLAGGSYEQYF.

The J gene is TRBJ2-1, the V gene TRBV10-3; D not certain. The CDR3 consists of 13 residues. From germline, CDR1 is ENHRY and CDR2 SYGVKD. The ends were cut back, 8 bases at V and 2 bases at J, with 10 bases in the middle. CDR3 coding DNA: TGTGCCATCGTTGATAGCCCCTACAATGAGCAGTTCTTC. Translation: CAIVDSPYNEQFF.

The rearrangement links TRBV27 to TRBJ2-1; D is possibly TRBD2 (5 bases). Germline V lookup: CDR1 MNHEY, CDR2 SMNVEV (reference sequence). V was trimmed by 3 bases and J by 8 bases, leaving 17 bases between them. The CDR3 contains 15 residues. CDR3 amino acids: CASSFSGPGFHEQFF. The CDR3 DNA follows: TGTGCCAGCAGTTTCTCCGGGCCGGGATTTCATGAGCAGTTCTTC.

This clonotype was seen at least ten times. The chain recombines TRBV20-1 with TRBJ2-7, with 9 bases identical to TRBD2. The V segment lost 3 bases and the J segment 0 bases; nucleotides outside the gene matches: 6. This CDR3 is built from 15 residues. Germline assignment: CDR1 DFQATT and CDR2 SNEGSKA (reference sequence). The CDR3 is CSASKATSGSYEQYF. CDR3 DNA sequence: TGCAGTGCTAGTAAAGCGACTAGCGGCTCCTACGAGCAGTACTTC.

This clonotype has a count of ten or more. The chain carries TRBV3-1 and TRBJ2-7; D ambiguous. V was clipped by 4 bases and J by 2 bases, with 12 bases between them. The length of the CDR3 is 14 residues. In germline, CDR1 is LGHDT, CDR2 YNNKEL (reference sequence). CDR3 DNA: TGTGCCAGCAGCCGCGTGAACAGAGCCTACGAGCAGTACTTC. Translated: CASSRVNRAYEQYF.

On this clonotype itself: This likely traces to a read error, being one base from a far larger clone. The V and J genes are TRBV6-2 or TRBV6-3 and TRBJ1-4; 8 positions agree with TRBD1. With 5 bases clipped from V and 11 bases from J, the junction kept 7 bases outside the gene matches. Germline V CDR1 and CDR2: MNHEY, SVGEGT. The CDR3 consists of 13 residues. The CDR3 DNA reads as TGTGCCAGCAGTGGGACAGGCCGAAGGAAACTGTTTTTT. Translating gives CASSGTGRRKLFF.

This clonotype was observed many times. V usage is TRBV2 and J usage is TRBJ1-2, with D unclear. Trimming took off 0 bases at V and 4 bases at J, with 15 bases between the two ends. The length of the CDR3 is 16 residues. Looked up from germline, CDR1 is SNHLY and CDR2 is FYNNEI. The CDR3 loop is CASSEAFGRAGYGYTF. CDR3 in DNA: TGTGCCAGCAGTGAAGCGTTCGGCAGAGCGGGCTATGGCTACACCTTC.

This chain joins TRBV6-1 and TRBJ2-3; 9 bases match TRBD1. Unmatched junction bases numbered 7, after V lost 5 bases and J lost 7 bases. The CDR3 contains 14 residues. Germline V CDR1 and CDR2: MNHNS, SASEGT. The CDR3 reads CASSTVQGAYTQYF. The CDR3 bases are TGTGCCAGCAGTACGGTACAGGGGGCGTATACGCAGTATTTT.